One sample yielded the 26 T cell receptor beta chains listed below, sequenced in a study of T cells expressing NK-cell markers (TCRdb year 2020). Library preparation used 5' RACE. The sequencer was an Illumina HiSeq 2000. TCRdb reprocessed the reads into one record per CDR3 protein sequence, lacking DNA. This specimen's table enumerates about 410,000 distinct CDR3 sequences. Of the sample, around 11% falls within the top ten clones. Sequencing was performed on blood T cells: a sorted CD56 or NKG2C T cell subset, CD4+ or CD8+ T cells, or bulk PBMC T cells (not recorded which). Every receptor here comes from a woman in her 50s in good health. Donor details come from another sample of the same person, matched by shared clones.

J is TRBJ2-1 and V is TRBV20-1; TCRdb gives TRBD2 as the D gene, but with no DNA this cannot be confirmed. The CDR3 length is 16 residues. CDR1 is DFQATT and CDR2 is SNEGSKA in the germline V gene (reference sequence). The CDR3 protein is CSAGPLGSGMNDEQFF.

V and J are TRBV3-1 and TRBJ2-3. The CDR3 length is 17 residues. Germline-derived CDR1 and CDR2 are LGHDT and YNNKEL (reference sequence). The CDR3 spells CASSQESWVYSTDTQYF.

This rearrangement joins TRBV11-2 to TRBJ2-1. Germline V gene lookup returns CDR1 SGHAT and CDR2 FQNNGV. The CDR3 contains 12 residues. The CDR3 spells CASSLGWNEQFF. Full variable domain (outside the CDR3, taken from reference TRBV11-2 and TRBJ2-1): EAGVAQSPRYKIIEKRQSVAFWCNPISGHATLYWYQQILGQGPKLLIQFQNNGVVDDSQLPKDRFSAERLKGVDSTLKIQPAKLEDSAVYLCASSLGWNEQFFGPGTRLTVL.

The chain has TRBV3-1 and TRBJ1-2; TCRdb's D call, TRBD1, is unchecked because there is no DNA. This CDR3 has 15 amino acids. CDR1 and CDR2 (germline): LGHDT, YNNKEL (reference sequence). The CDR3 sequence: CASSQLDRINYGYTF. The whole variable domain, remainder taken from reference TRBV3-1 and TRBJ1-2, is DTAVSQTPKYLVTQMGNDKSIKCEQNLGHDTMYWYKQDSKKFLKIMFSYNNKELIINETVPNRFSPKSPDKAHLNLHINSLELGDSAVYFCASSQLDRINYGYTFGSGTRLTVV.

The chain combines TRBV5-6 with TRBJ2-7; TCRdb outputs TRBD2, but without DNA this stays unchecked. This CDR3 spans 16 amino acids. Germline loops: CDR1 SGHDT, CDR2 YYEEEE. The CDR3 here is CASSAAGLAGSYEQYF.

The chain joins TRBV7-8 to TRBJ2-5. This CDR3 contains 16 residues. The germline gives CDR1 SGHVS, CDR2 FQNEAQ. The CDR3 loop reads CASSLVTGSVQETQYF.

This CDR3 is CSARAWGVGNTIYF. The chain joins TRBV20-1 to TRBJ1-3; TCRdb's D call of TRBD1 is untestable without DNA. The germline V gene encodes CDR1 DFQATT and CDR2 SNEGSKA (reference sequence). The CDR3 runs to 14 residues.

This chain uses TRBV27 with TRBJ2-1; TCRdb reports TRBD2, a call that lacks DNA to check it against. Germline values: CDR1 MNHEY, CDR2 SMNVEV (reference sequence). The CDR3 runs 18 residues. CDR3 protein: CASSFRRTSGRGGNEQFF.

The J gene is TRBJ2-2, the V gene TRBV29-1; TCRdb indicates TRBD1, and absent DNA this call remains unverified. Germline CDR1 and CDR2: SQVTM and ANQGSEA. This CDR3 is 15 amino acids long. CDR3 region: CSGGWTGLKNGELFF.

V usage is TRBV7-2 and J usage is TRBJ2-2. Germline V gives CDR1 SGHTA, CDR2 FQGNSA. The CDR3 has 14 residues. CDR3 sequence reads: CASRTLTNTGELFF.

The V gene is TRBV4-1, the J gene TRBJ2-2. Germline V lookup: CDR1 MGHRA, CDR2 YSYEKL. The CDR3 is 15 residues long. The CDR3 here is CASSQDAANTGELFF.

The chain combines TRBV29-1 with TRBJ2-5. This CDR3 has 15 residues. Looked up from germline, CDR1 is SQVTM and CDR2 is ANQGSEA. This CDR3 is CSVEGVIQVQETQYF.

The chain joins TRBV29-1 to TRBJ2-2; as DNA is missing, the TRBD1 call by TCRdb cannot be tested. Germline assignment: CDR1 SQVTM and CDR2 ANQGSEA. This CDR3 is built from 16 residues. This CDR3 reads CSVEEGAGVGAGELFF.

The rearrangement links TRBV7-9 to TRBJ2-3; TCRdb calls TRBD1, which cannot be checked without DNA. The CDR3 has 19 residues. CDR1 and CDR2 (germline): SEHNR, FQNEAQ (reference sequence). CDR3: CASSQASGGSRISTDTQYF.

CDR3 loop: CASSELGQNIQYF. V gene TRBV25-1 combines with J gene TRBJ2-4; with no DNA, the TCRdb D assignment of TRBD1 cannot be verified. Per the germline V gene, CDR1 is MGHDK and CDR2 is SYGVNS. This CDR3 contains 13 residues.

This CDR3 is CASTEIGLAGGPYNEQFF. The chain uses TRBV12-3 or TRBV12-4 and TRBJ2-1; the TRBD2 assignment by TCRdb is unverifiable without DNA. The CDR3 totals 18 residues.

This rearrangement joins TRBV27 to TRBJ1-5; TCRdb's D gene call, TRBD1, goes unchecked for lack of DNA. Germline values: CDR1 MNHEY, CDR2 SMNVEV (reference sequence). This CDR3 has 14 amino acids. CDR3 region: CASSLGDRVQPQHF.

The chain recombines TRBV24-1 with TRBJ1-2. CDR3 length: 11 amino acids. The V gene's germline CDR1 is KGHDR and CDR2 SFDVKD. The CDR3 region is CATSLGLGYTF.

V gene TRBV29-1 combines with J gene TRBJ2-7; TCRdb selects TRBD1, and the lack of DNA leaves this call unchecked. The CDR3 runs to 14 residues. The germline V gene encodes CDR1 SQVTM and CDR2 ANQGSEA. CDR3 loop: CSVLLSAGPYEQYF.

The genes are TRBV20-1 and TRBJ2-5; TCRdb indicates TRBD2, and absent DNA this call remains unverified. Germline V lookup: CDR1 DFQATT, CDR2 SNEGSKA (reference sequence). There are 17 residues in the CDR3. The CDR3 sequence: CSARPLTAAGVEETQYF.

The V gene is TRBV7-3, the J gene TRBJ2-3; TCRdb reports TRBD1, a call that lacks DNA to check it against. Germline CDR1 is SGHTA and CDR2 is FQGTGA. This CDR3 spans 15 amino acids. This chain's CDR3 is CASSLIGGSTDTQYF.

The chain carries TRBV10-3 and TRBJ2-3; there is no DNA to check the TCRdb D call of TRBD1. CDR1 is ENHRY and CDR2 is SYGVKD in the germline V gene. CDR3 length: 17 residues. The CDR3: CAISSSLRQGSTDTQYF.

The rearrangement uses TRBV3-1 and TRBJ2-5; there is no DNA to check the TCRdb D call of TRBD1. There are 17 residues in the CDR3. CDR1 is LGHDT and CDR2 is YNNKEL in the germline V gene (reference sequence). The CDR3: CASSHSRRGGPKETQYF.

The chain carries TRBV6-6 and TRBJ1-1; the D gene TCRdb calls, TRBD1, cannot be checked with no DNA. Per germline, CDR1 MNHNY and CDR2 SVGAGI (reference sequence). The CDR3 is 15 residues long. Here the CDR3 reads CASSSGTGWATEAFF.

V gene TRBV29-1 combines with J gene TRBJ2-2; TCRdb selects TRBD2, and the lack of DNA leaves this call unchecked. The CDR3 consists of 15 residues. Germline assignment: CDR1 SQVTM and CDR2 ANQGSEA. The CDR3 sequence is CSALPLGEVSGELFF.

The chain links TRBV29-1 to TRBJ2-2; TCRdb gives TRBD1 as the D gene, but with no DNA this cannot be confirmed. This CDR3 is built from 15 residues. Germline V CDR1 and CDR2: SQVTM, ANQGSEA. The CDR3 loop reads CSVELRQGATGELFF.